This T cell receptor beta chain was captured by sequencing in a study of PD-1 blockade in classical Hodgkin lymphoma. Study-level points and caveats: Newly diagnosed patients were reported to start with lower TCR diversity than healthy donors. The study found that TCR diversity rose significantly by C4D1 in CD4+ but not CD8+ cells.

As concerns this clone: Its antigen is currently unknown.

Germline V gives CDR1 MGHRA, CDR2 YSYEKL. The CDR3 loop spans 16 amino acids. V was pared by 2 bases and J by 0 bases, with 10 bases between. All trial patients relapsed after autologous stem cell transplantation. Profiled with immunoSEQ multiplex PCR; TCRdb holds only in-frame clones, not every one. The data contain roughly 35,000 clones, around nine tenths of them singletons. The rearrangement joins TRBV4-1 to TRBJ1-4; D remains unclear. Material: peripheral blood mononuclear cells (PBMCs), obtained before the second cycle of nivolumab. This clonotype was sampled from a human donor with classical Hodgkin lymphoma. Written as DNA, the CDR3 is TGCGCCAGCAGCCAAATTCAGTTTGCAACTAATGAAAAACTGTTTTTT. This gives the protein CASSQIQFATNEKLFF.